The clone carrying this T cell receptor (beta chain) was recorded many times. This entry belongs to a study of patients and donors after allogeneic stem cell transplantation. V lost 3 bases, J lost 4 bases, and 9 bases lay in between. This CDR3 region has 12 residues. Germline CDR1 reads SQVTM; CDR2 reads ANQGSEA. TCRdb reanalysed the RT-PCR reads using MiXCR and keeps one entry per CDR3 protein. This table has under 95,000 distinct CDR3 sequences, about 5% appearing once. The chain combines TRBV29-1 with TRBJ1-1, with D maybe TRBD1 (5 bases). The TCR comes from a human donor who was either an allogeneic HSCT recipient or a stem cell or donor lymphocyte infusion donor (not recorded which). It is not recorded whose cells these are; they may come from a transplant donor. The sample was blood, either unsorted or a sorted T cell fraction (not recorded which). The CDR3 protein is CSVDWGSTEAFF. CDR3 nucleotides: TGCAGCGTTGATTGGGGGAGCACTGAAGCTTTCTTT.